These 2 T cell receptor beta chains were sequenced from one sample in a study of CD8 T cells in Susac syndrome. A quantity of roughly 0.5 to 1 ug RNA underwent reverse transcription using random hexamers. TCRdb independently ran MiXCR on the immunoSEQ multiplex PCR reads; one entry per CDR3 protein. The repertoire consists of 200,000 to 250,000 distinct CDR3 sequences, with 94% occurring once and the leading ten covering over 0.15%. The material sequenced was CD4+ T cells from PBMCs. These TCRs come from a human donor with Susac syndrome.

The V and J genes are TRBV6-1 and TRBJ2-2; 8 bases align to TRBD2. The CDR3 is made up of 17 amino acids. CDR1 and CDR2 (germline): MNHNS, SASEGT. Losses at the gene ends were 5 bases for V and 2 bases for J; bases not matched to a gene: 10. The chain's CDR3 is CASSLAGGGINTGELFF. DNA of the CDR3: TGTGCCAGCAGTCTTGCTGGCGGGGGGATTAACACCGGGGAGCTGTTTTTT.

The chain has TRBV5-4 and TRBJ2-4; 8 nucleotides align to TRBD2. CDR1 and CDR2 from the germline V gene are SGHNT and YYREEE (reference sequence). This CDR3 has 15 amino acids. V dropped 0 bases and J dropped 8; count of bases not matched to a gene: 7. The CDR3 bases are TGTGCCAGCAGCTTGGATCCGGGGGGGGCGGACATTCAGTACTTC. This gives the protein CASSLDPGGADIQYF.